These 20 T cell receptor beta chains came from one sample sequenced in a study of technical replicates of blood from four donors. Assay used: immunoSEQ multiplex PCR; TCRdb lists only in-frame clones, some missing. The table has more than 75,000 clones, roughly 95% seen once; the top ten hold 0.37%. What was sequenced was T cells isolated from PBMCs. The origin of the receptors is a human donor in good health.

The rearrangement links TRBV7-3 to TRBJ2-3; 7 bases line up with TRBD2. From germline, CDR1 is SGHTA and CDR2 FQGTGA. V shed 8 bases, J shed 2 bases, and the junction held 4 bases outside the gene matches. CDR3 length: 13 amino acids. CDR3 DNA: TGTGCCAGCGGCGGGAGAGTCACAGATACGCAGTATTTT. This sequence encodes CASGGRVTDTQYF.

This clone is a singleton in its sample. This rearrangement joins TRBV5-3 to TRBJ2-2; 10 bases are a match to TRBD2. Being an ORF, TRBV5-3 has a function that is uncertain. Trimming took 4 bases from V and 2 from J; bases not matched to a gene: 8. This CDR3 comprises 17 residues. The CDR3 bases are TGTGCCAGAAGCCCTAGCGGGAGCCCCCTCAACACCGGGGAGCTGTTTTTT. Protein sequence: CARSPSGSPLNTGELFF.

The gene calls are TRBV30 and TRBJ2-7; possibly TRBD1 for D (7 bases). The CDR3 is 11 amino acids. In germline, CDR1 is GTSNPN, CDR2 SVGIG (reference sequence). V lost 8 bases and J 4 bases, leaving 12 bases between the germline ends. The CDR3 sequence: CARGTVYEQYF. The CDR3 coding sequence is TGTGCCCGGGGGACAGTATACGAGCAGTACTTC.

This clone turned up a few times. The genes are TRBV30 and TRBJ1-2; TRBD1 might be the D (6 bases). There are 13 residues in the CDR3. With 2 bases removed from V and 8 bases from J, the gap between germline ends came to 15 bases. Germline V gene sequence: CDR1 GTSNPN, CDR2 SVGIG (reference sequence). Here the CDR3 DNA reads TGTGCCTGGAGTACAGGGACCCACCGGGGCTACACCTTC. This encodes CAWSTGTHRGYTF.

Regarding this clone: The junction does not match germline at one end; this may be a read error. The chain is built from TRBV30 and TRBJ2-1; tentatively, D is TRBD1 (6 bases). Germline assignment: CDR1 GTSNPN and CDR2 SVGIG (reference sequence). The CDR3 has 10 amino acids. The CDR3 nucleotides are TGTGCCTGGAGTGGGGGACACAGGATCTTC. This translates into CAWSGGHRIF.

V usage is TRBV10-3 and J usage is TRBJ2-3; TRBD2 matches at 7 bases. The ends lost 6 bases at V and 0 bases at J; junction bases unmatched: 3. The CDR3 is 14 residues long. Germline V gene data show CDR1 as ENHRY and CDR2 as SYGVKD. Here the CDR3 DNA reads TGTGCCATCAGCCTAGCGGCTAGCACAGATACGCAGTATTTT. It translates to CAISLAASTDTQYF.

The V gene is TRBV4-3, the J gene TRBJ2-1; possibly TRBD1 for D (5 bases). The CDR3 spans 16 residues. Trimming removed 2 bases from V and 4 bases from J, with 15 bases in between. Germline CDR1 is LGHNA and CDR2 is YSLEER. The CDR3 DNA reads as TGCGCCAGCAGCCAATTGGAGACAGTGGTATACAATGAGCAGTTCTTC. Translated, it gives CASSQLETVVYNEQFF.

The chain uses TRBV6-5 and TRBJ1-2, with D possibly being TRBD1 (5 bases). The V end lost 4 bases, the J end lost 8 bases, and 11 bases lay between the germline ends. The CDR3 sequence is 12 residues long. The germline gives CDR1 MNHEY, CDR2 SVGAGI. This CDR3 is CASSSDRTGYTF. The DNA for the CDR3 is TGTGCCAGCAGTTCCGACAGAACGGGCTACACCTTC.

The CDR3 sequence: CASSVRLANSYEQYF. The CDR3 nucleotides are TGCGCCAGCAGCGTGAGACTAGCGAACTCCTACGAGCAGTACTTC. The V gene is TRBV5-1, the J gene TRBJ2-7; 8 nucleotides agree with TRBD2. CDR1 and CDR2 from the germline V gene are SGHRS and YFSETQ. The CDR3 runs 15 residues. Trimming took 4 bases from V and 0 from J; bases not matched to a gene: 6.

The chain joins TRBV9 to TRBJ2-7; D may be TRBD2 (6 bases). Trimming took off 4 bases at V and 3 bases at J, with 14 bases between the two ends. Germline values: CDR1 SGDLS, CDR2 YYNGEE. This CDR3 contains 14 residues. The CDR3 protein is CASSPAIADYEQYF. CDR3 bases: TGTGCCAGCAGCCCGGCCATAGCGGACTACGAGCAGTACTTC.

V is TRBV19 and J is TRBJ2-3, with 9 bases aligning to TRBD1. The V gene end was trimmed by 4 bases and the J gene end by 3 bases; junction bases not matched to a gene: 14. This CDR3 comprises 18 residues. The germline CDR1 and CDR2 sequences are LNHDA and SQIVND (reference sequence). DNA for the CDR3: TGTGCCAGTAGTAAAGCTCCCCCAGGACAGGGGATAACAGATACGCAGTATTTT. Its protein is CASSKAPPGQGITDTQYF.

CDR3 bases: TGTGCCAGCCTCTGGACAGGGGATGATGAGCAGTTCTTC. This codes for CASLWTGDDEQFF. V is TRBV5-8 and J is TRBJ2-1, with 9 bases that match TRBD1. This CDR3 region has 13 residues. After removal of 7 bases from V and 8 bases from J, the junction contained 7 bases not matched to a gene. Germline lookup yields CDR1 SGHTS and CDR2 YDEGEE.

V and J are TRBV9 and TRBJ1-4; D uncertain. V was shortened by 4 bases and J by 8 bases, with 15 bases between the two germline ends. Germline CDR1 SGDLS, CDR2 YYNGEE. The CDR3 totals 14 residues. The DNA for the CDR3 is TGTGCCAGCAGCCTTAGAGGCGGAGGAGAAAAACTGTTTTTT. Amino acids: CASSLRGGGEKLFF.

The chain links TRBV5-1 to TRBJ2-1; D is uncertain. Trimming shortened V by 0 bases and J by 6 bases, and 10 bases separated the two germline ends. The length of the CDR3 is 14 residues. Per germline, CDR1 SGHRS and CDR2 YFSETQ. The CDR3 DNA follows: TGCGCCAGCAGCTTGGGGGCAGAATTCAATGAGCAGTTCTTC. Amino acid sequence: CASSLGAEFNEQFF.

The J gene is TRBJ2-1, the V gene TRBV4-3, with D maybe TRBD2 (6 bases). Germline-derived CDR1 and CDR2 are LGHNA and YSLEER. The CDR3 extends over 14 amino acids. Trimming removed 1 base from V and 10 bases from J, with 14 bases in between. CDR3 DNA: TGCGCCAGCAGCCAAGCGGGAGTCTCAATAGAGCAGTTCTTC. It is translated as CASSQAGVSIEQFF.

The chain uses TRBV25-1 and TRBJ1-1; D call uncertain. The ends were cut back, 7 bases at V and 9 bases at J, with 12 bases in the middle. The CDR3 spans 11 residues. Germline CDR1 reads MGHDK; CDR2 reads SYGVNS. The CDR3: CASTRGIQAFF. CDR3 coding DNA: TGTGCCAGCACCCGGGGAATTCAAGCTTTCTTT.

The V call is TRBV28, the J call TRBJ1-2, with 7 bases aligning to TRBD1. The CDR3 sequence is 14 residues long. Germline CDR1 is MDHEN and CDR2 is SYDVKM. Losses at the gene ends were 6 bases for V and 4 bases for J; bases not matched to a gene: 8. The CDR3 sequence is CASSLGTVPYGYTF. CDR3 bases: TGTGCCAGCAGCCTAGGGACAGTCCCCTATGGCTACACCTTC.

The genes are TRBV5-8 and TRBJ1-1, with D uncertain. Trimming took 2 bases from V and 8 from J, leaving 10 bases between them. The CDR3 runs to 12 residues. The germline CDR1 and CDR2 sequences are SGHTS and YDEGEE. CDR3 loop: CASSFGGPEAFF. CDR3 sequence (DNA): TGTGCCAGCAGCTTTGGCGGCCCCGAAGCTTTCTTT. The full variable domain, in which reference TRBV5-8 and TRBJ1-1 provide the parts outside the CDR3, is EAGVTQSPTHLIKTRGQQATLRCSPISGHTSVYWYQQALGLGLQFLLWYDEGEERNRGNFPPRFSGRQFPNYSSELNVNALELEDSALYLCASSFGGPEAFFGQGTRLTVV.

The chain recombines TRBV18 with TRBJ1-2; D remains ambiguous. The CDR3 length is 14 residues. CDR1 and CDR2 (germline): KGHSH, LQKENI. The ends were cut back, 0 bases at V and 5 bases at J, with 10 bases in the middle. CDR3 DNA: TGTGCCAGCTCACCACCCCAGGAGGATTATGGCTACACCTTC. Translated, it gives CASSPPQEDYGYTF.

The V call is TRBV7-9, the J call TRBJ2-7; D is possibly TRBD2 (6 bases). Germline-derived CDR1 and CDR2 are SEHNR and FQNEAQ (reference sequence). V lost 5 bases and J lost 1, with 9 bases in between. CDR3 length: 13 amino acids. This CDR3 reads CASSRRESYEQYF. Written as DNA, the CDR3 is TGTGCCAGCAGCCGGAGGGAATCCTACGAGCAGTACTTC.